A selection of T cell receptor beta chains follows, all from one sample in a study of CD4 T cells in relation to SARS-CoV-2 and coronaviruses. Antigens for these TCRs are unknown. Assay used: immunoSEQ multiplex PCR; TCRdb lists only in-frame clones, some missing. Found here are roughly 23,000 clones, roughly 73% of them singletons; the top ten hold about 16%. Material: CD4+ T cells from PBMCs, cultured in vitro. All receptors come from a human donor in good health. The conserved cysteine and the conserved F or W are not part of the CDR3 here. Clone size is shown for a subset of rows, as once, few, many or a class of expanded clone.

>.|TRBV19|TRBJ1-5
ASSVQGALSNQPQH
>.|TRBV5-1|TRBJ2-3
ASSLGGGSTDTQY
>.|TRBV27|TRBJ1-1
ASSFLAGGETEAF
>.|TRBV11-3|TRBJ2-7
ASSTGSSSYEQY
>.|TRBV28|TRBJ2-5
ASSLAGDQETQY
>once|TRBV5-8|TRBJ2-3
ASGSLADTQY
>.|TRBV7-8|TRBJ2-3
ASSLGLAGADTQY
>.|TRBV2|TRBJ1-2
ASRPDTRGGYT
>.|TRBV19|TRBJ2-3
ASSVELGLAGVDTQY
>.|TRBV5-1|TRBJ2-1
ASMGSYNEQF
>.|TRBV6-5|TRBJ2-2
ASGVFRDTGELF
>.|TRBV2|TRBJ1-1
ASSVRGQAF
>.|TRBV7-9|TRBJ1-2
ASSLVTGDGYT
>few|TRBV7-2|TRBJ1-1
ASSLELLTEAF
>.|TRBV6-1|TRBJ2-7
ASSLGQGSSYEQY
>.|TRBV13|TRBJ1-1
ASSPGATGTTEAF
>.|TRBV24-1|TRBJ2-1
ATSVGSGGDEQF
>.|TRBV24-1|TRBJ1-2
ATSDQTQMGRGYT
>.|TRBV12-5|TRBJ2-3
ASGPKGEATLNTDTQY
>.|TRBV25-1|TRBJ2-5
ASSTQETQY
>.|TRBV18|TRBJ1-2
ASSEIPGQGRYGYT
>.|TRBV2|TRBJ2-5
ASSGWEGRSETQY
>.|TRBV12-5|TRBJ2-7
ASGLNNEQY
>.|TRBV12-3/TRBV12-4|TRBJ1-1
ASSFYGTEAF
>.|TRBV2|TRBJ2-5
ASSTTGGQETQY
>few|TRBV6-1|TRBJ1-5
ASSESGYSNQPQH
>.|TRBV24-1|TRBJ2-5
ATSDDVDRAETQY
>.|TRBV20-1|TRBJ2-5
SASWGTVPSGETQY
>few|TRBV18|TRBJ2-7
ASSRTSGRAYEQY
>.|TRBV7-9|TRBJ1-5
ASSLAGQGGVSNQPQH
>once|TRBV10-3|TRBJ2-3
AIMVSGSITDTQY
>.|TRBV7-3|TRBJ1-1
ASSLSFTGVATEAF
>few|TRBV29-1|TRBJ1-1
SVVRTGDYTEAF
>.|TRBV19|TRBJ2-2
ASGLAGDYTGELF
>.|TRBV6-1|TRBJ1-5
ASSEFHGSNQPQH
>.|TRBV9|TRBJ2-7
ASSLRDRGAYEQY
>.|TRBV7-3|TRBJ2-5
ASSPSPSLGQETQY
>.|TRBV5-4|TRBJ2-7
ASSPESGLSEQY
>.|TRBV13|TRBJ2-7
ASSPPTSGRVYEQY
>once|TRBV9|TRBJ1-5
ASSGGDRVRNQPQH
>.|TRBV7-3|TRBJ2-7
ASSPSGRNSYEQY
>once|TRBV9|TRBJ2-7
ASSPTDPAYEQY
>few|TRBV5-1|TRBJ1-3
ASSSGQGNTIY
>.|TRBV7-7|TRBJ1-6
ASSLAPGSPLH
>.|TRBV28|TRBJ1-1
ASSPRLNTEAF
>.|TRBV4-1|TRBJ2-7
ASSQTLAGGNEQY
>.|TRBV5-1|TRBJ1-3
ASSLGTGIGNTIY
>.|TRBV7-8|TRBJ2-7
ASSSSPVGLGEQY
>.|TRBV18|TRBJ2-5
ASSPPGQGDKTQY
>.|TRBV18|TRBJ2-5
ASSWGQETQY
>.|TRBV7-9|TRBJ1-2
ASSWGPDRPPYGYT
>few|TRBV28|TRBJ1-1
ASHMGGQNTEAF
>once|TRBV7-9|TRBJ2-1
ASSLGVSERYYNEQF
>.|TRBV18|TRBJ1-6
ASSPSGSDSPLH